This is a list of T cell receptor beta chains from one sample in a study of CD8 T cells in Susac syndrome. TCRdb processed the immunoSEQ multiplex PCR reads anew with MiXCR; each CDR3 protein has one entry. The table has about 190,000 distinct CDR3 sequences, about 94% seen once. The specimen was CD4+ T cells from PBMCs. Receptor source: a human donor in good health. Both conserved end residues are part of each CDR3. Fields, in order: J gene, clone size, V gene, D gene, CDR3 DNA, CDR3 protein. D genes are given only for firm matches. Rows may omit the clone size; those that give it use once, few, many or a size class.

TRBJ2-7 few TRBV12-3/TRBV12-4 TRBD1 TGTGCCAGCAGTTTAAACAGGGGCTCCTACGAGCAGTACTTC CASSLNRGSYEQYF
TRBJ1-4 - TRBV7-8 - TGTGCCAGCAGCTTTGGACAGTTTAATGAAAAACTGTTTTTT CASSFGQFNEKLFF
TRBJ1-5 - TRBV6-1 TRBD1 TGTGCCAGCAGCCTGACAGGACAGGGAAATCAGCCCCAGCATTTT CASSLTGQGNQPQHF
TRBJ1-1 - TRBV25-1 - TGTGCCAGTCAGGGAGTGGGCAGCACTGAAGCTTTCTTT CASQGVGSTEAFF
TRBJ1-5 - TRBV15 - TGTGCCACCAGCAGAGATCGAGGGCCACGGGGGGGCGGCGGCAATCAGCCCCAGCATTTT CATSRDRGPRGGGGNQPQHF
TRBJ2-2 - TRBV4-1 - TGCGCCAGCAGCCAAGATGGCCTGGGCACCGGGGAGCTGTTTTTT CASSQDGLGTGELFF
TRBJ2-7 - TRBV29-1 TRBD1 TGCAGCGTCGACCCGGGACAGGGGGCGAGGGAGCAGTACTTC CSVDPGQGAREQYF
TRBJ1-1 - TRBV29-1 TRBD1 TGCAGCGTGAGAATGGGGACAGGCATCCTAAACACTGAAGCTTTCTTT CSVRMGTGILNTEAFF
TRBJ1-1 - TRBV6-9 - TGTGCCAGCAATCGCGACAGCTCCCGAAACACTGAAGCTTTCTTT CASNRDSSRNTEAFF
TRBJ2-3 - TRBV2 TRBD2 TGTGCCAGCAGTCGGACTAGCGGACGCACAGATACGCAGTATTTT CASSRTSGRTDTQYF
TRBJ1-6 - TRBV19 - TGTGCCAGTAGCGGGACCTCGAATTCACCCCTCCACTTT CASSGTSNSPLHF
TRBJ2-1 - TRBV7-9 TRBD2 TGTGCCAGCAGCCCCCCGACTAGCGGGGAGAATGAGCAGTTCTTC CASSPPTSGENEQFF